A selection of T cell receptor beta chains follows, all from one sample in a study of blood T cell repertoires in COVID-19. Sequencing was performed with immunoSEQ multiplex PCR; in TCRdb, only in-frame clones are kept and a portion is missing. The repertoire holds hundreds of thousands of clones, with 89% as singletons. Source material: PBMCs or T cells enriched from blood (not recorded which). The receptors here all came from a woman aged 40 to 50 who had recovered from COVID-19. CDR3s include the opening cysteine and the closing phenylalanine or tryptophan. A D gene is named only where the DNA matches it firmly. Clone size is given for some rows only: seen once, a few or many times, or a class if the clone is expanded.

CDR3: CASSPRGSGPYEQYF
DNA: TGTGCCAGCAGCCCGCGCGGGAGCGGGCCTTACGAGCAGTACTTC
V: TRBV5-6
size: -
J: TRBJ2-7
D: TRBD2

CDR3: CASSSRKGRRGGHHEQYF
DNA: TGTGCCAGCAGCTCTCGAAAAGGGAGGCGGGGGGGCCACCACGAGCAGTACTTC
V: TRBV21-1
size: once
J: TRBJ2-7
D: -

CDR3: CATSRPGLAYNEQFF
DNA: TGTGCCACCAGTCGACCGGGACTAGCCTACAATGAGCAGTTCTTC
V: TRBV24-1
size: -
J: TRBJ2-1
D: TRBD2

CDR3: CAWSGLAGGEQYF
DNA: TGTGCCTGGAGTGGACTAGCGGGGGGCGAGCAGTACTTC
V: TRBV30
size: -
J: TRBJ2-7
D: TRBD2

CDR3: CASSLNPPLAGPDTQYF
DNA: TGTGCCAGCAGCTTAAATCCTCCCCTAGCGGGACCAGATACGCAGTATTTT
V: TRBV11-2
size: -
J: TRBJ2-3
D: TRBD2

CDR3: CASSPRGQITGELFF
DNA: TGTGCCAGCAGCCCAAGGGGGCAAATCACCGGGGAGCTGTTTTTT
V: TRBV5-8
size: -
J: TRBJ2-2
D: TRBD1

CDR3: CASSPGQGYNEQFF
DNA: TGCGCCAGCAGTCCGGGACAGGGCTACAATGAGCAGTTCTTC
V: TRBV10-1
size: -
J: TRBJ2-1
D: TRBD1

CDR3: CSVETRGKSYEQYF
DNA: TGCAGCGTGGAGACCAGGGGTAAAAGCTACGAGCAGTACTTC
V: TRBV29-1
size: -
J: TRBJ2-7
D: -

CDR3: CASSQEGLHTDTQYF
DNA: TGTGCCAGCAGCCAAGAGGGACTTCACACAGATACGCAGTATTTT
V: TRBV3-1/TRBV3-2
size: -
J: TRBJ2-3
D: -

CDR3: CASSMLGGEVQETQYF
DNA: TGTGCCAGCAGCATGCTAGGGGGCGAGGTACAAGAGACCCAGTACTTC
V: TRBV9
size: -
J: TRBJ2-5
D: TRBD1

CDR3: CAWSAMGTGIFYEQYF
DNA: TGTGCCTGGAGTGCCATGGGGACAGGAATCTTTTACGAGCAGTACTTC
V: TRBV30
size: -
J: TRBJ2-7
D: TRBD1

CDR3: CASSPRLARGAQYF
DNA: TGTGCCAGCAGCCCGAGGCTAGCGAGAGGGGCCCAGTACTTC
V: TRBV11-2
size: -
J: TRBJ2-5
D: -

CDR3: CASAPRGSNYGYTF
DNA: TGTGCCAGCGCCCCCAGGGGATCTAACTATGGCTACACCTTC
V: TRBV5-4
size: -
J: TRBJ1-2
D: -

CDR3: CASRHTGTRSPEKLFF
DNA: TGCGCCAGCAGACACACCGGGACACGGTCCCCAGAAAAACTGTTTTTT
V: TRBV10-2
size: -
J: TRBJ1-4
D: -

CDR3: CASSESRGNEQYF
DNA: TGCGCCAGCAGTGAGTCAAGAGGGAACGAGCAGTACTTC
V: TRBV10-1
size: -
J: TRBJ2-7
D: -

CDR3: CASSTAGGTPYEQYF
DNA: TGTGCCAGCAGCACCGCGGGAGGAACCCCCTACGAGCAGTACTTC
V: TRBV9
size: -
J: TRBJ2-7
D: TRBD2

CDR3: CASSGTGVQEKLFF
DNA: TGTGCCAGCAGCGGGACAGGGGTTCAGGAAAAACTGTTTTTT
V: TRBV28
size: -
J: TRBJ1-4
D: TRBD1

CDR3: CASSAGTGASYEQYF
DNA: TGTGCCAGCAGTGCCGGGACAGGGGCATCCTACGAGCAGTACTTC
V: TRBV9
size: -
J: TRBJ2-7
D: TRBD1

CDR3: CASSPGLLNTGELFF
DNA: TGTGCCAGCTCACCGGGACTCCTGAACACCGGGGAGCTGTTTTTT
V: TRBV18
size: few
J: TRBJ2-2
D: -

CDR3: CASSRGTGEDQPQHF
DNA: TGCGCCAGCAGCAGGGGGACAGGGGAGGATCAGCCCCAGCATTTT
V: TRBV5-1
size: -
J: TRBJ1-5
D: TRBD1

CDR3: CASTIGVGEAFF
DNA: TGTGCCAGCACCATAGGGGTCGGGGAAGCTTTCTTT
V: TRBV2
size: -
J: TRBJ1-1
D: -

CDR3: CASSGRGGWAEAFF
DNA: TGTGCCAGCAGTGGCCGGGGAGGGTGGGCTGAAGCTTTCTTT
V: TRBV11-2
size: -
J: TRBJ1-1
D: -

CDR3: CASSLEVSSYEQYF
DNA: TGTGCCAGCAGCTTAGAAGTCAGCTCCTACGAGCAGTACTTC
V: TRBV7-2
size: -
J: TRBJ2-7
D: -

CDR3: CASSRPGTGFLEQYF
DNA: TGTGCCAGCAGCCGACCCGGGACAGGGTTTCTTGAGCAGTACTTC
V: TRBV13
size: -
J: TRBJ2-7
D: TRBD1

CDR3: CASSRFGGFGNTEAFF
DNA: TGTGCCAGCAGCCGGTTTGGGGGCTTTGGGAACACTGAAGCTTTCTTT
V: TRBV3-1/TRBV3-2
size: -
J: TRBJ1-1
D: -

CDR3: CASSFTVPGANVLTF
DNA: TGTGCCAGCAGCTTTACAGTACCTGGGGCCAACGTCCTGACTTTC
V: TRBV7-2
size: -
J: TRBJ2-6
D: -

CDR3: CATSDTVGGSYNEQFF
DNA: TGTGCCACCAGTGATACAGTGGGGGGCTCCTACAATGAGCAGTTCTTC
V: TRBV24-1
size: -
J: TRBJ2-1
D: -

CDR3: CASSDFEGLVRNEQFF
DNA: TGTGCCAGCAGTGATTTCGAAGGACTAGTTCGCAATGAGCAGTTCTTC
V: TRBV6-1
size: -
J: TRBJ2-1
D: TRBD2

CDR3: CASSLGRSYNSPLHF
DNA: TGTGCCAGCAGCCTAGGGCGGTCCTATAATTCACCCCTCCACTTT
V: TRBV7-2
size: -
J: TRBJ1-6
D: -

CDR3: CASSEGGANTGELFF
DNA: TGTGCCAGCAGCGAAGGAGGGGCGAACACCGGGGAGCTGTTTTTT
V: TRBV7-3
size: -
J: TRBJ2-2
D: -

CDR3: CARSFLSTSGSELLTDTQYF
DNA: TGTGCCAGAAGCTTTTTATCGACTAGCGGGAGCGAATTGCTCACAGATACGCAGTATTTT
V: TRBV5-3
size: -
J: TRBJ2-3
D: TRBD2

CDR3: CASSLALGLAATDTQYF
DNA: TGCGCCAGCAGCTTGGCCTTGGGACTAGCGGCCACAGATACGCAGTATTTT
V: TRBV5-1
size: -
J: TRBJ2-3
D: TRBD2

CDR3: CASSQDQGSGANVLTF
DNA: TGCGCCAGCAGCCAAGATCAGGGCTCTGGGGCCAACGTCCTGACTTTC
V: TRBV4-1
size: -
J: TRBJ2-6
D: -

CDR3: CASGGGANEKLFF
DNA: TGTGCCAGCGGGGGGGGTGCTAATGAAAAACTGTTTTTT
V: TRBV28
size: -
J: TRBJ1-4
D: -

CDR3: CASSPIWAGSGGYTF
DNA: TGTGCCAGCAGCCCGATCTGGGCGGGAAGCGGCGGCTACACCTTC
V: TRBV3-1/TRBV3-2
size: -
J: TRBJ1-2
D: -

CDR3: CASSGPPQGAIYGYTF
DNA: TGTGCCAGCAGCGGCCCTCCACAGGGGGCGATATATGGCTACACCTTC
V: TRBV2
size: -
J: TRBJ1-2
D: TRBD1

CDR3: CAWRPPNSYNEQFF
DNA: TGTGCCTGGCGCCCCCCTAACTCCTACAATGAGCAGTTCTTC
V: TRBV30
size: -
J: TRBJ2-1
D: -

CDR3: CASSPRRTGGGAGYNDEQFF
DNA: TGTGCCAGCAGCCCTCGTCGGACAGGGGGCGGGGCGGGCTACAATGATGAGCAGTTCTTC
V: TRBV27
size: few
J: TRBJ2-1
D: TRBD1

CDR3: CAWGLTGGLNQRQHF
DNA: TGTGCCTGGGGCTTAACAGGGGGCCTAAATCAGCGCCAGCATTTT
V: TRBV30
size: -
J: TRBJ1-5
D: TRBD1

CDR3: CASSYSWESRADTQYF
DNA: TGTGCCAGCAGTTACTCCTGGGAGTCGCGGGCAGATACGCAGTATTTT
V: TRBV6-5
size: -
J: TRBJ2-3
D: -

CDR3: CAGQDRVGGYTF
DNA: TGTGCCGGCCAGGACAGGGTGGGTGGCTACACCTTC
V: TRBV30
size: -
J: TRBJ1-2
D: TRBD1

CDR3: CASSRLGGVDYGYTF
DNA: TGTGCCAGCAGCCGCCTTGGGGGGGTTGACTATGGCTACACCTTC
V: TRBV27
size: -
J: TRBJ1-2
D: -

CDR3: CASSNAGAAGTRGTGELFF
DNA: TGTGCCAGCTCAAACGCAGGAGCGGCCGGGACTCGAGGTACCGGGGAGCTGTTTTTT
V: TRBV18
size: -
J: TRBJ2-2
D: -

CDR3: CASSYMAANNEQFF
DNA: TGTGCCAGCAGTTACATGGCCGCCAACAATGAGCAGTTCTTC
V: TRBV6-5
size: -
J: TRBJ2-1
D: -

CDR3: CASSLLAGGLTGELFF
DNA: TGTGCCAGCAGCTTGCTAGCGGGAGGGTTAACCGGGGAGCTGTTTTTT
V: TRBV5-4
size: -
J: TRBJ2-2
D: TRBD2

CDR3: CASSLWTGGTGDTQYF
DNA: TGTGCCAGCAGCTTATGGACAGGGGGGACCGGGGATACGCAGTATTTT
V: TRBV7-9
size: few
J: TRBJ2-3
D: TRBD1

CDR3: CASSLYRQGPYF
DNA: TGTGCCAGCAGTTTATACCGACAGGGCCCGTACTTC
V: TRBV28
size: -
J: TRBJ2-7
D: TRBD1

CDR3: CASSLDSGTDTQYF
DNA: TGTGCCAGCAGCTTAGACTCGGGCACAGATACGCAGTATTTT
V: TRBV11-3
size: many
J: TRBJ2-3
D: -

CDR3: CASSSSGWNEQFF
DNA: TGTGCCAGCAGCTCCTCCGGTTGGAATGAGCAGTTCTTC
V: TRBV7-8
size: -
J: TRBJ2-1
D: -

CDR3: CASSFGSSGFPWDEQFF
DNA: TGTGCCAGCAGCTTCGGGTCTAGCGGGTTCCCCTGGGATGAGCAGTTCTTC
V: TRBV11-3
size: -
J: TRBJ2-1
D: TRBD2

CDR3: CASSFTGQETQYF
DNA: TGCGCCAGCAGCTTTACGGGGCAAGAGACCCAGTACTTC
V: TRBV5-1
size: -
J: TRBJ2-5
D: -

CDR3: CASSLSPAGTGELFF
DNA: TGTGCCAGCAGCTTAAGCCCTGCGGGCACCGGGGAGCTGTTTTTT
V: TRBV7-3
size: -
J: TRBJ2-2
D: -

CDR3: CASSDPSGGDEQFF
DNA: TGTGCCAGCAGCGACCCGTCTGGGGGCGATGAGCAGTTCTTC
V: TRBV28
size: -
J: TRBJ2-1
D: -